What follows is one TCR beta chain and its context. Data came from immunoSEQ multiplex PCR; TCRdb stores just in-frame clones and leaves some out. The data hold 2 million to 2.5 million clones, with more than 85% observed a single time. The CDR3 sequence is 13 residues long. Germline V gene sequence: CDR1 SGHTA, CDR2 FQGNSA. The V end was cut by 5 bases, the J end by 6 bases, with 13 bases between. The record originates from a study of shared clonotypes between healthy human individuals. Sequencing input: naive CD4+ T cells from PBMCs. Subset described: CD45RA+ positively selected. The J gene is TRBJ2-5, the V gene TRBV7-2, with D perhaps TRBD1 or TRBD2 (6 bases each). This receptor was obtained from a man between 18 and 29 years old in good health. Some clones in this sample may be carry-over from other donors' samples. CDR3 sequence reads: CASSQGGIKTQYF. The DNA of the CDR3 is TGTGCCAGCAGCCAAGGGGGGATCAAGACCCAGTACTTC.